This T cell receptor beta chain is from a study of Graves' ophthalmopathy and Graves' hyperthyroidism. Findings and caveats of the study: Distinction of ophthalmopathy from stable hyperthyroidism by a 13-signature model reached over 85% sensitivity and more than 65% specificity.

Many counts were recorded for this clonotype. No antigen is known for it. Germline CDR1 is MNHEY and CDR2 is SVGAGI. This CDR3 is built from 16 residues. V was cut by 0 bases and J by 1 base, with 10 bases left in between. The evidence that diagnosis relied on was clinical symptoms, serum thyroxine, TRAb, thyroid ultrasound and orbital computed tomography. Sampling over 7.5 ml of fresh peripheral blood provided the PBMCs. From RNA, the CDR3 regions of TCR beta chains were amplified and sequenced. Amplification began with first-round RT-PCR using HTBI primers, then second-round multiplex PCR was performed. TCRdb re-derived calls from the multiplex PCR reads in MiXCR, one entry per CDR3 protein. This table has 500,000 to 700,000 distinct CDR3 sequences, 22% appearing once.

The sequencing input was peripheral blood. The V and J genes are TRBV6-5 and TRBJ1-5; no clear D gene. This TCR was recovered from a woman aged 18-30 years with stable Graves' hyperthyroidism. Some clones in this sample may be carry-over from other donors' samples. CDR3 in amino acids: CASSYSRGPSNQPQHF. The CDR3 region has the DNA TGTGCCAGCAGTTACTCTCGCGGCCCCAGCAATCAGCCCCAGCATTTT.